The 23 T cell receptor beta chains below all came from one sample that was sequenced in a study of identical twins. MiXCR, run by TCRdb on the 5' RACE reads, gives a single entry per CDR3 protein. The repertoire holds 450,000 or so distinct CDR3 sequences, with approximately 24% as singletons. Separately, the same data were catalogued under a study of T cells expressing NK-cell markers.

What was sequenced was CD4+ T cells sorted from blood. The receptors originated from a woman aged 18-30 years in good health.

This clonotype was detected many times. The chain employs TRBV20-1 and TRBJ2-3; TRBD2 aligns across 7 bases. The CDR3 is made up of 12 amino acids. J gave up 5 bases and V 6 bases, and 5 bases lay outside the gene matches. Germline V CDR1 and CDR2: DFQATT, SNEGSKA (reference sequence). Here the CDR3 DNA reads TGCAGTGCGAGCGGGATAGGAGATACGCAGTATTTT. Protein: CSASGIGDTQYF.

This clonotype was counted many times. The chain is built from TRBV10-3 and TRBJ1-1; D is possibly TRBD1 (5 bases). Germline-derived CDR1 and CDR2 are ENHRY and SYGVKD. This CDR3 comprises 14 residues. The V end lost 8 bases, the J end lost 4 bases, and 17 bases lay between the germline ends. In DNA form, the CDR3 reads TGTGCCATCCGGAGTCGGGGGGAGGGCACTGAAGCTTTCTTT. It yields the protein CAIRSRGEGTEAFF.

The rearrangement joins TRBV20-1 to TRBJ2-5; D perhaps matches TRBD1 (6 bases). Germline loops: CDR1 DFQATT, CDR2 SNEGSKA (reference sequence). This CDR3 region has 16 residues. Trimming took 1 base from V and 4 from J, leaving 19 bases between them. CDR3 bases: TGCAGTGCTAGAGGCCAGGGGTGGCGGGCGGGAGAGACCCAGTACTTC. Amino acids: CSARGQGWRAGETQYF.

This rearrangement joins TRBV6-2 or TRBV6-3 to TRBJ2-3, with D uncertain. Trimming shortened V by 7 bases and J by 2 bases, and 10 bases separated the two germline ends. CDR3 size: 13 residues. Germline lookup yields CDR1 MNHEY and CDR2 SVGEGT. The CDR3 DNA reads TGTGCCAGCACCACCCGAATCACAGATACGCAGTATTTT. It is translated as CASTTRITDTQYF.

V gene TRBV5-1 combines with J gene TRBJ2-4; TRBD2 agrees at 10 bases. CDR3 size: 17 residues. Unmatched junction bases numbered 7, after V lost 1 base and J lost 3 bases. CDR1 and CDR2 (germline): SGHRS, YFSETQ. CDR3 residues: CASSLLAGGSGKNIQYF. In DNA form, the CDR3 reads TGCGCCAGCAGCTTGTTAGCGGGAGGTAGTGGCAAAAACATTCAGTACTTC.

This clonotype turned up a few times. The chain joins TRBV6-2 or TRBV6-3 to TRBJ2-7; D is uncertain. The CDR3 contains 16 residues. Trimming took off 4 bases at V and 3 bases at J, with 19 bases between the two ends. The germline V gene has CDR1 MNHEY and CDR2 SVGEGT. Written as DNA, the CDR3 is TGTGCCAGCAGTTGGGCGATGACTCGGTGGAGCTACGAGCAGTACTTC. Encoded protein: CASSWAMTRWSYEQYF.

This clonotype was counted between two and nine times. The chain joins TRBV9 to TRBJ2-1, with 8 nucleotides matching TRBD2. The trim removed 0 bases at V and 2 bases at J, leaving 4 bases unmatched. The CDR3 length is 16 residues. Germline values: CDR1 SGDLS, CDR2 YYNGEE. The CDR3 loop is CASSVGGSGAYNEQFF. In nucleotides, the CDR3 is TGTGCCAGCAGCGTAGGGGGTAGCGGGGCCTACAATGAGCAGTTCTTC. Full variable domain (remainder filled in from reference TRBV9 and TRBJ2-1): DSGVTQTPKHLITATGQRVTLRCSPRSGDLSVYWYQQSLDQGLQFLIQYYNGEERAKGNILERFSAQQFPDLHSELNLSSLELGDSALYFCASSVGGSGAYNEQFFGPGTRLTVL.

This clonotype appeared a few times. The chain employs TRBV20-1 and TRBJ2-1; D may correspond to TRBD1 or TRBD2 (5 bases each). This CDR3 is 14 amino acids long. In germline, CDR1 is DFQATT, CDR2 SNEGSKA (reference sequence). CDR3 bases: TGCAGATGTGGGACGATTAGGGCCTCTGATGAGCAGTTCTTC. As protein: CRCGTIRASDEQFF.

This clonotype has just a few counts. This sequence joins TRBV12-3 or TRBV12-4 and TRBJ2-1, with D unclear. CDR3 size: 13 residues. Trimming took 5 bases from V and 10 from J, leaving 15 bases between them. In DNA, the CDR3 is TGTGCCAGCAGTGGGGATTTGCGTGGGGAGCAGTTCTTC. Translating it yields CASSGDLRGEQFF.

The J gene is TRBJ2-1, the V gene TRBV5-1; D remains unclear. CDR1 is SGHRS, CDR2 YFSETQ, per germline. The CDR3 spans 15 residues. Trimming left V 3 bases short and J 0 bases short, with 10 bases between. The CDR3 coding sequence is TGCGCCAGCAGCTCCCCTTTCGGCTCCTACAATGAGCAGTTCTTC. As protein: CASSSPFGSYNEQFF.

This clonotype has a handful of counts. J is TRBJ2-7 and V is TRBV5-1; D is perhaps TRBD2 (7 bases). Germline CDR1 SGHRS, CDR2 YFSETQ. CDR3 size: 15 residues. V was trimmed by 4 bases and J by 3 bases, leaving 17 bases between them. The CDR3 protein is CASSPPRGGLYEQYF. The DNA for the CDR3 is TGCGCCAGCAGCCCGCCTAGGGGGGGGCTCTACGAGCAGTACTTC.

CDR3 nucleotide sequence: TGTGCCACCAGTGATCGTGGGTGGGGAGTGGCGAACACCGGGGAGCTGTTTTTT. Its translation is CATSDRGWGVANTGELFF. The chain uses TRBV24-1 and TRBJ2-2, with a possible D match to TRBD2 (5 bases). The CDR3 sequence is 18 residues long. Per the germline V gene, CDR1 is KGHDR and CDR2 is SFDVKD. V was shortened by 3 bases and J by 0 bases, with 16 bases between the two germline ends.

The rearrangement links TRBV2 to TRBJ1-1; D is ambiguous. The CDR3 spans 14 residues. The V end was cut by 7 bases, the J end by 9 bases, with 21 bases between. The V gene's germline CDR1 is SNHLY and CDR2 FYNNEI. The chain's CDR3 is CASNYRENLGKAFF. The CDR3, as DNA: TGTGCCAGCAACTACCGGGAAAACCTGGGGAAAGCTTTCTTT.

This clonotype occurred a few times. The chain is built from TRBV4-2 and TRBJ2-7; tentatively, D is TRBD1 (6 bases). The CDR3 consists of 15 residues. In germline, CDR1 is LGHNA, CDR2 YNFKEQ. Trimming left V 5 bases short and J 2 bases short, with 16 bases between. In nucleotides, the CDR3 is TGTGCCAGCAGCTCGGAGCAGGGGAGACCCTACGAGCAGTACTTC. It is translated as CASSSEQGRPYEQYF.

A few counts support this clonotype. The V call is TRBV20-1, the J call TRBJ2-2; D may be TRBD1 (6 bases). The CDR3 is made up of 14 amino acids. In germline, CDR1 is DFQATT, CDR2 SNEGSKA (reference sequence). Trimming removed 3 bases from V and 4 bases from J, with 12 bases in between. The CDR3 is CSARVTGSTGELFF. The CDR3 nucleotides read TGCAGTGCTAGGGTGACAGGCTCCACCGGGGAGCTGTTTTTT.

This clonotype was picked up a small number of times. This chain joins TRBV7-9 and TRBJ1-1; D is ambiguous. V shed 3 bases and J shed 1 base, with 15 bases lying between them. This CDR3 has 16 residues. Germline V gene data show CDR1 as SEHNR and CDR2 as FQNEAQ (reference sequence). The CDR3 region has the DNA TGTGCCAGCAGCTTCTCCAAGGCAGGCGCGAACACTGAAGCTTTCTTT. Translating it yields CASSFSKAGANTEAFF. The whole variable domain, remainder taken from reference TRBV7-9 and TRBJ1-1, is DTGVSQNPRHKITKRGQNVTFRCDPISEHNRLYWYRQTLGQGPEFLTYFQNEAQLEKSRLLSDRFSAERPKGSFSTLEIQRTEQGDSAMYLCASSFSKAGANTEAFFGQGTRLTVV.

V usage is TRBV10-3 and J usage is TRBJ2-7; TRBD1 might be the D (5 bases). V lost 8 bases and J lost 2, with 19 bases in between. CDR1 and CDR2 from the germline V gene are ENHRY and SYGVKD. The CDR3 is 15 amino acids. This CDR3 is CAIRDSQGEAYEQYF. The CDR3, as DNA: TGTGCCATCCGAGACAGCCAAGGGGAAGCCTACGAGCAGTACTTC.

The rearrangement links TRBV7-3 to TRBJ2-2; possibly TRBD1 for D (5 bases). Germline lookup yields CDR1 SGHTA and CDR2 FQGTGA. The CDR3 has 14 amino acids. V was cut by 3 bases and J by 4 bases, with 9 bases left in between. CDR3 amino acids: CASSFSGRTGELFF. In DNA form, the CDR3 reads TGTGCCAGCAGCTTCTCAGGGCGCACCGGGGAGCTGTTTTTT.

This clonotype has a single count. The rearrangement joins TRBV5-6 to TRBJ2-7, with D possibly being TRBD1 (5 bases). Germline V gives CDR1 SGHDT, CDR2 YYEEEE. The CDR3 runs to 13 residues. V was pared by 9 bases and J by 3 bases, with 16 bases between. This CDR3 is CAMSRRVLYEQYF. In DNA, the CDR3 is TGTGCCATGAGCCGCAGGGTCCTCTACGAGCAGTACTTC.

The V and J genes are TRBV5-5 and TRBJ2-1; D remains unclear. There are 11 residues in the CDR3. V lost 4 bases and J lost 10, with 9 bases in between. Looked up from germline, CDR1 is SGHKS and CDR2 is YYEKEE (reference sequence). The CDR3 loop reads CASSQLTEQFF. CDR3 in DNA: TGTGCCAGCAGCCAATTAACGGAGCAGTTCTTC.

The chain is built from TRBV5-4 and TRBJ2-1, with D unclear. V gave up 0 bases and J gave up 5 bases, with 6 bases separating them. The CDR3 spans 13 residues. CDR1 and CDR2 from the germline V gene are SGHNT and YYREEE (reference sequence). The CDR3 DNA is TGTGCCAGCAGCTTGGTTCACAACAATGAGCAGTTCTTC. Translated: CASSLVHNNEQFF. Drawing the rest from reference TRBV5-4 and TRBJ2-1, the complete variable domain is ETGVTQSPTHLIKTRGQQVTLRCSSQSGHNTVSWYQQALGQGPQFIFQYYREEENGRGNFPPRFSGLQFPNYSSELNVNALELDDSALYLCASSLVHNNEQFFGPGTRLTVL.

The J gene is TRBJ2-1, the V gene TRBV5-1; D may be TRBD1 (5 bases). V gave up 3 bases and J gave up 6 bases, with 16 bases separating them. The CDR3 is 15 amino acids. The germline CDR1 and CDR2 sequences are SGHRS and YFSETQ. CDR3 DNA sequence: TGCGCCAGCAGCTCGGTGGGTAGGGGCGGCAATGAGCAGTTCTTC. Residues: CASSSVGRGGNEQFF. Variable domain in full (rest from reference TRBV5-1 and TRBJ2-1): KAGVTQTPRYLIKTRGQQVTLSCSPISGHRSVSWYQQTPGQGLQFLFEYFSETQRNKGNFPGRFSGRQFSNSRSEMNVSTLELGDSALYLCASSSVGRGGNEQFFGPGTRLTVL.

This clonotype has at least ten counts. The chain combines TRBV6-5 with TRBJ1-3; no definite D call. The CDR3 runs to 12 residues. Germline CDR1 MNHEY, CDR2 SVGAGI. V lost 8 bases, J lost 1 base, and 6 bases lay in between. The CDR3 sequence: CASWSSGNTIYF. For the CDR3, the DNA is TGTGCCAGCTGGAGTTCTGGAAACACCATATATTTT.